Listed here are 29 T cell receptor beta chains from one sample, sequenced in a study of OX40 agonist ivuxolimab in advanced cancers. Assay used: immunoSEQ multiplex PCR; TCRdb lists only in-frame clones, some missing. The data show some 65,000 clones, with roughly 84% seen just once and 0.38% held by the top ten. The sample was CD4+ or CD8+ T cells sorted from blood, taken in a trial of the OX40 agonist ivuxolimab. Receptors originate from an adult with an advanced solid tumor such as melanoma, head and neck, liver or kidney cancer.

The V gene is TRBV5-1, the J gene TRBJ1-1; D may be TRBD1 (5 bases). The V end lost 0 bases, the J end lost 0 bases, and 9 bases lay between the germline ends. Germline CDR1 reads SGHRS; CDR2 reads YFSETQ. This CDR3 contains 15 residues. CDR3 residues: CASSLAGTVNTEAFF. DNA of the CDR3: TGCGCCAGCAGCTTGGCCGGGACGGTGAACACTGAAGCTTTCTTT.

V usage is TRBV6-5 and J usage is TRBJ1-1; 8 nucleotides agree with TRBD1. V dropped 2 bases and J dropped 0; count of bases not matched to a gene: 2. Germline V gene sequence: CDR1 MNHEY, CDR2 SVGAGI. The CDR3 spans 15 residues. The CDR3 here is CASSYRTGMNTEAFF. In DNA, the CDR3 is TGTGCCAGCAGTTACCGGACAGGGATGAACACTGAAGCTTTCTTT.

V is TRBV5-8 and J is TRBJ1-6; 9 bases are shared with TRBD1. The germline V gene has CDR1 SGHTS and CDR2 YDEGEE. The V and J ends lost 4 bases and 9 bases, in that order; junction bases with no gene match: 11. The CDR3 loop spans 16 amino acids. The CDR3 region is CASSKTTGTGSSPLHF. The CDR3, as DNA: TGTGCCAGCAGCAAAACAACCGGGACAGGGAGTTCACCCCTCCACTTT. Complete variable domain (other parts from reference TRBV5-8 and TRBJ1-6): EAGVTQSPTHLIKTRGQQATLRCSPISGHTSVYWYQQALGLGLQFLLWYDEGEERNRGNFPPRFSGRQFPNYSSELNVNALELEDSALYLCASSKTTGTGSSPLHFGNGTRLTVT.

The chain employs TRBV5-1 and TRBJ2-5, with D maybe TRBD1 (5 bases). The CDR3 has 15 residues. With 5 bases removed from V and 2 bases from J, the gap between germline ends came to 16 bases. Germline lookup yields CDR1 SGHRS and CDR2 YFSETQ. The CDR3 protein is CASSSSRQRQETQYF. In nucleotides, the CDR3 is TGCGCCAGCAGTTCCTCCAGACAGAGACAAGAGACCCAGTACTTC.

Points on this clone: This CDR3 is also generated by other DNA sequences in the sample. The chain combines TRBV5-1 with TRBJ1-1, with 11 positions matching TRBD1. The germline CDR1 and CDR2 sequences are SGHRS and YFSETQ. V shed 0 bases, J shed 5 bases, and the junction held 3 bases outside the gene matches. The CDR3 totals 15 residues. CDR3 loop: CASSLAGTGGTEAFF. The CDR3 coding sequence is TGCGCCAGCAGCTTGGCGGGGACAGGGGGTACTGAAGCTTTCTTT.

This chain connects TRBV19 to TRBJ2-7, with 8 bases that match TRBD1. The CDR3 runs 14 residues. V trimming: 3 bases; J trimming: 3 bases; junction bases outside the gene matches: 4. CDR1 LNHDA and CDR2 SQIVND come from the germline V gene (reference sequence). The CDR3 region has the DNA TGTGCCAGTAGTATCACAGGGGGGAGCTACGAGCAGTACTTC. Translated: CASSITGGSYEQYF.

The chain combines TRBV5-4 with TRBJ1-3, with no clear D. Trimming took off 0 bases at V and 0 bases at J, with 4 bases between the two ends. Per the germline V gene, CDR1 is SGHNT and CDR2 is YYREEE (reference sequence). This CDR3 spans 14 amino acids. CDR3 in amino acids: CASSLDISGNTIYF. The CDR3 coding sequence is TGTGCCAGCAGCTTGGACATCTCTGGAAACACCATATATTTT. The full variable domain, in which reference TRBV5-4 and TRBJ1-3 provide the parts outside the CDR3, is ETGVTQSPTHLIKTRGQQVTLRCSSQSGHNTVSWYQQALGQGPQFIFQYYREEENGRGNFPPRFSGLQFPNYSSELNVNALELDDSALYLCASSLDISGNTIYFGEGSWLTVV.

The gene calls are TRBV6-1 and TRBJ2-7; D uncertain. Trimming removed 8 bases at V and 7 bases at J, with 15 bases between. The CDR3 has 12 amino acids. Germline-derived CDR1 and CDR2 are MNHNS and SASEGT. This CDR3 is CASPAPGWEQYF. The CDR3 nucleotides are TGTGCCAGCCCTGCCCCGGGCTGGGAGCAGTACTTC.

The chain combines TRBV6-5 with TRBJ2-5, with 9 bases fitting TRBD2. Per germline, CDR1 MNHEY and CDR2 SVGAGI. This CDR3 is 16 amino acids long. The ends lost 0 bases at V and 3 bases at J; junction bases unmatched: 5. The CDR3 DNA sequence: TGTGCCAGCAGTTACTCGGTAGCGGGGGCAAAAGAGACCCAGTACTTC. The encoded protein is CASSYSVAGAKETQYF.

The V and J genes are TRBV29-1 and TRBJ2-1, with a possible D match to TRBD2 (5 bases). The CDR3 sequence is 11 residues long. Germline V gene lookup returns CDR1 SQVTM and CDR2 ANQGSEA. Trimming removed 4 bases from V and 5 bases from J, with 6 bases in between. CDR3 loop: CSVAGNNEQFF. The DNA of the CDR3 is TGCAGCGTTGCGGGGAACAATGAGCAGTTCTTC.

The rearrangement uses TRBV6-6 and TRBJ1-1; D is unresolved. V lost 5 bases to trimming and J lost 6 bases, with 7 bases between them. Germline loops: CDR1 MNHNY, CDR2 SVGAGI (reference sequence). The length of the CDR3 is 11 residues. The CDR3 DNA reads TGTGCCAGCAGTCGAGCCCCTGAAGCTTTCTTT. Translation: CASSRAPEAFF.

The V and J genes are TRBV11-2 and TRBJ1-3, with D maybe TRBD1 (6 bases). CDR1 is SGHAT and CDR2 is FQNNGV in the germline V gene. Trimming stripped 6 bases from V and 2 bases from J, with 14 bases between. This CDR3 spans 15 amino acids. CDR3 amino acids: CASSRLRGTGNTIYF. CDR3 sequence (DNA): TGTGCCAGCAGTCGCCTCAGGGGTACTGGAAACACCATATATTTT. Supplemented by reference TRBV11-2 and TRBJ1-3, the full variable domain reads EAGVAQSPRYKIIEKRQSVAFWCNPISGHATLYWYQQILGQGPKLLIQFQNNGVVDDSQLPKDRFSAERLKGVDSTLKIQPAKLEDSAVYLCASSRLRGTGNTIYFGEGSWLTVV.

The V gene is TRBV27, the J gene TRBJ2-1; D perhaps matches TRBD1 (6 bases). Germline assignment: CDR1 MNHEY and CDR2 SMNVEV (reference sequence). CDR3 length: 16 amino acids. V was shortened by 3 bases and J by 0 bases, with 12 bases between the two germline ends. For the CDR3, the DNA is TGTGCCAGCAGTTTTCAGGGGTTGGGCTCCTACAATGAGCAGTTCTTC. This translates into CASSFQGLGSYNEQFF.

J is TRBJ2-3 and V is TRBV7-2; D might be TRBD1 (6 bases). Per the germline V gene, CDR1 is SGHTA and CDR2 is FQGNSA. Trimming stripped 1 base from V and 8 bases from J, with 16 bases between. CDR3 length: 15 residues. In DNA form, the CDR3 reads TGTGCCAGCAGCTTAGGATTGGCAGGGGAAGGTACGCAGTATTTT. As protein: CASSLGLAGEGTQYF.

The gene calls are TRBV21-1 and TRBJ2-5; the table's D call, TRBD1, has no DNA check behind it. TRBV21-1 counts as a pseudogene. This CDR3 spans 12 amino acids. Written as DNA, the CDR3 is TGTGCCAGCAGCAATCTTGGACACCGTCTTTACTTC. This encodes CASSNLGHRLYF.

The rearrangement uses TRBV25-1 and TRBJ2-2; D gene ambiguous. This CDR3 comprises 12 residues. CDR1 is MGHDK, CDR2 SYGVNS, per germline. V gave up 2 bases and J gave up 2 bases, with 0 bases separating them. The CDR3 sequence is CASSENTGELFF. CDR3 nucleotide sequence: TGTGCCAGCAGTGAAAACACCGGGGAGCTGTTTTTT.

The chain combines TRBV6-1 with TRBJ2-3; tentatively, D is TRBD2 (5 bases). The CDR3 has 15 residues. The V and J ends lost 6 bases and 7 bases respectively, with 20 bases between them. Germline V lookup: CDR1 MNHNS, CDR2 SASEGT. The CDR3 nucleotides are TGTGCCAGCAGAATGGACTCATCAATTACGAATACGCAGTATTTT. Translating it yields CASRMDSSITNTQYF.

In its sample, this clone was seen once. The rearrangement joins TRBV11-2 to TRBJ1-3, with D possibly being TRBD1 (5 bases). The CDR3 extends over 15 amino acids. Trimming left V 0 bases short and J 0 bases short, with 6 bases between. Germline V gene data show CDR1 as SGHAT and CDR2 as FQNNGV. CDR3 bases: TGTGCCAGCAGCTTAGAGGGGGACTCTGGAAACACCATATATTTT. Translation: CASSLEGDSGNTIYF.

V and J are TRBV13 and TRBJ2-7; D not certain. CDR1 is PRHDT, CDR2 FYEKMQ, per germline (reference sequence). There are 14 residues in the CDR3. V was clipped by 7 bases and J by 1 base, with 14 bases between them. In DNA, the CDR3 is TGTGCCAGCACCCCGGCCTTAAATTCCTACGAGCAGTACTTC. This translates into CASTPALNSYEQYF.

CDR3 sequence (DNA): TGCGCCAGCAGCTTGGTGAAAGTTGGGGTGGCGAATGAGCAGTTCTTC. Residues: CASSLVKVGVANEQFF. V is TRBV5-1 and J is TRBJ2-1, with D uncertain. Germline V CDR1 and CDR2: SGHRS, YFSETQ. The CDR3 contains 16 residues. Trimming stripped 0 bases from V and 7 bases from J, with 17 bases between.

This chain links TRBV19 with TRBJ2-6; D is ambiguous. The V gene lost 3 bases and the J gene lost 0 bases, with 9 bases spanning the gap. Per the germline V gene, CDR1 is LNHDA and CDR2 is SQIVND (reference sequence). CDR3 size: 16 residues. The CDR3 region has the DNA TGTGCCAGTAGTATGGGCAGGCCCTCTGGGGCCAACGTCCTGACTTTC. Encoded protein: CASSMGRPSGANVLTF.

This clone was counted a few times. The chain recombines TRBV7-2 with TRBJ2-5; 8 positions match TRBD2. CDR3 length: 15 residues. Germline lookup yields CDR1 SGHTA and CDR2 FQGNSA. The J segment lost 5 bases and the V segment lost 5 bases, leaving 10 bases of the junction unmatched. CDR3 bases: TGTGCCAGCAGCCTGCTCGGGGGGGGGATGGAGACCCAGTACTTC. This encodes CASSLLGGGMETQYF.

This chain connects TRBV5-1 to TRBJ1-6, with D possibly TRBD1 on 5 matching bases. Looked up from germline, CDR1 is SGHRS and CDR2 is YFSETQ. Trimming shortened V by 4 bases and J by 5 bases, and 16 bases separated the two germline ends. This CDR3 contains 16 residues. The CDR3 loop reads CASSPSGPGNNSPLHF. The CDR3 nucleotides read TGCGCCAGCAGCCCAAGCGGGCCAGGGAATAATTCACCCCTCCACTTT.

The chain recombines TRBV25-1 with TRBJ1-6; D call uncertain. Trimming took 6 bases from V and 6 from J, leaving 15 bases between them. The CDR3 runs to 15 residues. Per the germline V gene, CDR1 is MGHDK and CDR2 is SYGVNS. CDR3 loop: CASSRAGDINSPLHF. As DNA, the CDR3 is TGTGCCAGCAGCCGGGCCGGGGATATTAATTCACCCCTCCACTTT.

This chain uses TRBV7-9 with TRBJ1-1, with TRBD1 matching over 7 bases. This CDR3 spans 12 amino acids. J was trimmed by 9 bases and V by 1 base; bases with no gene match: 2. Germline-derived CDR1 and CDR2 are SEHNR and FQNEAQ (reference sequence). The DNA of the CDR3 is TGTGCCAGCAGCTTAGGACAGGGTAAAGCTTTCTTT. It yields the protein CASSLGQGKAFF. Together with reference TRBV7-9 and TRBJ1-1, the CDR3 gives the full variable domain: DTGVSQNPRHKITKRGQNVTFRCDPISEHNRLYWYRQTLGQGPEFLTYFQNEAQLEKSRLLSDRFSAERPKGSFSTLEIQRTEQGDSAMYLCASSLGQGKAFFGQGTRLTVV.

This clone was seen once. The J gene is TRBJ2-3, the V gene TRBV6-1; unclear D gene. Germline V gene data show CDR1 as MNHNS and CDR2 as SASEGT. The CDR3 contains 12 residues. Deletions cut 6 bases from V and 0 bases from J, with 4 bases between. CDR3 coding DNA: TGTGCCAGCAGCCCCAGCACAGATACGCAGTATTTT. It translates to CASSPSTDTQYF.

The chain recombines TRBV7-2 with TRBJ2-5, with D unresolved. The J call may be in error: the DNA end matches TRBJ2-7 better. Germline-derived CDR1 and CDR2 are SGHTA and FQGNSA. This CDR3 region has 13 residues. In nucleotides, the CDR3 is TGTGCCAGCAGCTTGCTGACTGACTACGAGCAGTACTTC. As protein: CASSLLTDYEQYF.

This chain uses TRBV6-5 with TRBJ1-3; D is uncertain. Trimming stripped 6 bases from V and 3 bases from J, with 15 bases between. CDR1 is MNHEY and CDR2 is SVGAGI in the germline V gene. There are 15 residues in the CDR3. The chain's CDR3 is CASSLGPGSGNTIYF. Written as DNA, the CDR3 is TGTGCCAGCAGCCTTGGGCCGGGAAGTGGAAACACCATATATTTT.

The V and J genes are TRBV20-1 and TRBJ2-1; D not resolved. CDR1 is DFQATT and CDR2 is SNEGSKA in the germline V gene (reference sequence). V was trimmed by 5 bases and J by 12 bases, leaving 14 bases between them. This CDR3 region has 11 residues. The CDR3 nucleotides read TGCAGTGCTCTTAGGTCCCCCGGGCAGTTCTTC. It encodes CSALRSPGQFF.